What follows are 7 T cell receptor beta chains derived from one specimen sequenced in a study of regulatory T cells in long-lasting Graves disease. Combining iRepertoire HTBI primers with Arm-PCR of CDR3 regions, the authors built TCR beta libraries. TCRdb recomputed calls from the multiplex PCR reads with MiXCR, one row per CDR3 protein. The repertoire holds approximately 560,000 distinct CDR3 sequences, with more than 15% as singletons. The time point: newly diagnosed GD, antithyroid drugs for less than 3 months. Scientists built the TCR library using RNA that was extracted from PBMCs. The same data also contributed to another study, on T cells in Graves' hyperthyroidism and ophthalmopathy.

The material sequenced was peripheral blood mononuclear cells (PBMCs), taken at new diagnosis, from a patient treated with antithyroid drugs. These TCRs come from a man aged 18 to 29 with Graves disease.

This chain links TRBV7-2 with TRBJ2-1, with 7 bases lining up with TRBD2. The CDR3 is made up of 15 amino acids. The ends lost 4 bases at V and 4 bases at J; junction bases unmatched: 7. The germline V gene encodes CDR1 SGHTA and CDR2 FQGNSA. This CDR3 is CASSWPTSPYNEQFF. In DNA, the CDR3 is TGTGCCAGCAGCTGGCCGACTAGCCCTTACAATGAGCAGTTCTTC.

In its sample, this clonotype was seen many times. This sequence joins TRBV5-1 and TRBJ2-7; 7 bases align to TRBD1. This CDR3 has 17 residues. Germline lookup yields CDR1 SGHRS and CDR2 YFSETQ. After removal of 1 base from V and 0 bases from J, the junction contained 10 bases not matched to a gene. The CDR3 nucleotides are TGCGCCAGCAGCTTGAGGGGAAAGACAGGGTTCTCCTACGAGCAGTACTTC. It specifies CASSLRGKTGFSYEQYF.

In DNA, the CDR3 is TGTGCCAGCAGCTTACAGGCAAAGCCCGGGACAGATACGCAGTATTTT. This translates into CASSLQAKPGTDTQYF. The chain recombines TRBV11-1 with TRBJ2-3, with D unresolved. The CDR3 totals 16 residues. Germline V gene lookup returns CDR1 SGHAT and CDR2 FQDESV (reference sequence). V was pared by 2 bases and J by 3 bases, with 15 bases between.

This chain links TRBV4-1 with TRBJ2-3; D is unclear. Germline loops: CDR1 MGHRA, CDR2 YSYEKL. The CDR3 totals 16 residues. With 1 base removed from V and 2 bases from J, the gap between germline ends came to 13 bases. The CDR3 DNA reads as TGCGCCAGCAGCCAAGGGCCCCGAAGGACCACAGATACGCAGTATTTT. Its protein product is CASSQGPRRTTDTQYF.

The sample holds many counts of this clonotype. The chain joins TRBV20-1 to TRBJ2-7; TRBD2 aligns across 15 bases. The CDR3 is made up of 18 amino acids. After removal of 3 bases from V and 0 bases from J, the junction contained 9 bases not matched to a gene. Germline values: CDR1 DFQATT, CDR2 SNEGSKA (reference sequence). CDR3 bases: TGCAGTGCTAGTGGGGGGACTAGCGGGAGGCTATACTCCTACGAGCAGTACTTC. This gives the protein CSASGGTSGRLYSYEQYF.

This clonotype appeared a few times. The rearrangement uses TRBV29-1 and TRBJ1-1; 7 positions agree with TRBD1. This CDR3 contains 11 residues. Trimming cost V 4 bases and J 4 bases; bases outside gene matches: 0. Germline loops: CDR1 SQVTM, CDR2 ANQGSEA. Here the CDR3 DNA reads TGCAGCGTTGGACAGGGCACTGAAGCTTTCTTT. Protein product: CSVGQGTEAFF. Combining the CDR3 with reference TRBV29-1 and TRBJ1-1 gives the whole variable domain SAVISQKPSRDICQRGTSLTIQCQVDSQVTMMFWYRQQPGQSLTLIATANQGSEATYESGFVIDKFPISRPNLTFSTLTVSNMSPEDSSIYLCSVGQGTEAFFGQGTRLTVV.

The chain has TRBV11-3 and TRBJ2-1; 7 bases are shared with TRBD2. The CDR3 length is 15 residues. Germline V gene lookup returns CDR1 SGHNT and CDR2 YENEEA. The V gene end was trimmed by 2 bases and the J gene end by 10 bases; junction bases not matched to a gene: 11. The CDR3 reads CASSLRIGSGQEQFF. Written as DNA, the CDR3 is TGTGCCAGCAGCTTACGAATTGGTAGCGGGCAGGAGCAGTTCTTC.